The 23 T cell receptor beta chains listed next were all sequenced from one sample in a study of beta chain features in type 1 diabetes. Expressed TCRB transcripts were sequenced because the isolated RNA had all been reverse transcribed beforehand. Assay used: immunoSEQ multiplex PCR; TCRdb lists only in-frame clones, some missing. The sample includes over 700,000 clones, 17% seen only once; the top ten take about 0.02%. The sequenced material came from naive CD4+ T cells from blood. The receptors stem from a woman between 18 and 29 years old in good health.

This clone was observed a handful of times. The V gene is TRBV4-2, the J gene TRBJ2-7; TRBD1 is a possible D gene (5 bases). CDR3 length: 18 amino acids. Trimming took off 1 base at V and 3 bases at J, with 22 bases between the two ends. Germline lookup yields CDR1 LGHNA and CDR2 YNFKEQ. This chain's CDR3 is CASSQVGAHLTRNYEQYF. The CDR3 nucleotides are TGTGCCAGCAGCCAAGTAGGGGCTCACCTTACCCGAAACTACGAGCAGTACTTC.

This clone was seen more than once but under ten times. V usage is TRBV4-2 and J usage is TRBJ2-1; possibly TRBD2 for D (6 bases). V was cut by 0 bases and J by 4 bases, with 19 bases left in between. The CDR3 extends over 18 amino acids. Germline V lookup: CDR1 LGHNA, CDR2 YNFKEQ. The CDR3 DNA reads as TGTGCCAGCAGCCAAGAAAAGGGGAGAACTAGCCCTTACAATGAGCAGTTCTTC. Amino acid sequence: CASSQEKGRTSPYNEQFF.

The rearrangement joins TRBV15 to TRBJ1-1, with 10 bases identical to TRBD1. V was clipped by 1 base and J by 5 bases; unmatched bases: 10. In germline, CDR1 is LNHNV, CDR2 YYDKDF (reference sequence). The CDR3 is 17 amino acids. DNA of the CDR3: TGTGCCACCAGCAGAGGGCGACAGGGGGCGCAGGGGACTGAAGCTTTCTTT. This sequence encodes CATSRGRQGAQGTEAFF.

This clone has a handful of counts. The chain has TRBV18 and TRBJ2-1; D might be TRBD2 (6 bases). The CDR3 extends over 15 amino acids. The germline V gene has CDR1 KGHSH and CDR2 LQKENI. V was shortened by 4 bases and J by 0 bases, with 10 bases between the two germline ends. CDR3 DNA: TGTGCCAGCTCACTAACTAGCCTCTCCTACAATGAGCAGTTCTTC. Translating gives CASSLTSLSYNEQFF. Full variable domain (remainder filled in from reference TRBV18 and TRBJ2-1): NAGVMQNPRHLVRRRGQEARLRCSPMKGHSHVYWYRQLPEEGLKFMVYLQKENIIDESGMPKERFSAEFPKEGPSILRIQQVVRGDSAAYFCASSLTSLSYNEQFFGPGTRLTVL.

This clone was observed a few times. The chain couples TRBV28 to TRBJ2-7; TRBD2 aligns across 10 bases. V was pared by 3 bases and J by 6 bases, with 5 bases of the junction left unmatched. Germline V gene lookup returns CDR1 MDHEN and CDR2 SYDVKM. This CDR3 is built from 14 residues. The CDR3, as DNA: TGTGCCAGCAGTTTCTGGGGGACTAGCGTCGAGCAGTACTTC. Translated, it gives CASSFWGTSVEQYF. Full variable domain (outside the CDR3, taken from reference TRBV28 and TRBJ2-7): DVKVTQSSRYLVKRTGEKVFLECVQDMDHENMFWYRQDPGLGLRLIYFSYDVKMKEKGDIPEGYSVSREKKERFSLILESASTNQTSMYLCASSFWGTSVEQYFGPGTRLTVT.

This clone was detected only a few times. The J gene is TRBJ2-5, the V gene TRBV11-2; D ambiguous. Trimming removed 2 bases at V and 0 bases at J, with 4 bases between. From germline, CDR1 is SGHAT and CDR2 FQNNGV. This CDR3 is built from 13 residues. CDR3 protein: CASSLSYQETQYF. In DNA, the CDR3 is TGTGCCAGCAGCTTATCGTACCAAGAGACCCAGTACTTC.

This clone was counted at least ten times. This CDR3 is CASSLEAGNTIYF. The CDR3 coding sequence is TGTGCCAGCAGCTTGGAGGCTGGAAACACCATATATTTT. The chain combines TRBV5-4 with TRBJ1-3; D not resolved. The CDR3 has 13 amino acids. Germline CDR1 and CDR2: SGHNT and YYREEE (reference sequence). V lost 0 bases and J 2 bases, leaving 3 bases between the germline ends.

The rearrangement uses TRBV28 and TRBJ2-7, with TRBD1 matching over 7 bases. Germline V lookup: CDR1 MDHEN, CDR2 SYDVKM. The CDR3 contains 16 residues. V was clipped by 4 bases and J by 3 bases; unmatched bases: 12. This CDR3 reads CASSSPTGVWGYEQYF. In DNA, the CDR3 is TGTGCCAGCAGTTCCCCTACAGGGGTTTGGGGCTACGAGCAGTACTTC.

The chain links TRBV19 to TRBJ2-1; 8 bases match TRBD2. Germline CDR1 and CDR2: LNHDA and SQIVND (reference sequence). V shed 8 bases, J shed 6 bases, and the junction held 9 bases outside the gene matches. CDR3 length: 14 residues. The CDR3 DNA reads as TGTGCCAGTCGGGCGGGGGGCGGCTCCAATGAGCAGTTCTTC. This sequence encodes CASRAGGGSNEQFF.

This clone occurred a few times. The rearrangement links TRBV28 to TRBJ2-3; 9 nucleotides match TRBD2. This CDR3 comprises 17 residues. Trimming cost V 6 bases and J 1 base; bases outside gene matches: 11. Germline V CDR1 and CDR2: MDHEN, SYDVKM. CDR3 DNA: TGTGCCAGCAGGGGTCGTTTAGCGGGAGCTGGCACAGATACGCAGTATTTT. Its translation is CASRGRLAGAGTDTQYF.

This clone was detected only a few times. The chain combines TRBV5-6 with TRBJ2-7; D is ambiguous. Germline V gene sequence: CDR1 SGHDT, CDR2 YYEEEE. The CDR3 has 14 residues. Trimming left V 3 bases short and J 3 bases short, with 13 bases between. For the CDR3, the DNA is TGTGCCAGCAGCTCTTTGAGGAACATCTACGAGCAGTACTTC. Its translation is CASSSLRNIYEQYF.

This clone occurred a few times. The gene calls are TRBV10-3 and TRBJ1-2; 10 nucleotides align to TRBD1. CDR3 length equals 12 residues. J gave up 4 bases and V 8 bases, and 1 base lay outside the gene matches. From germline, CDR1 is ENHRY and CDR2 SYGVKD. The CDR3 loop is CAIRTGGYGYTF. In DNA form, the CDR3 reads TGTGCCATCCGGACAGGGGGCTATGGCTACACCTTC.

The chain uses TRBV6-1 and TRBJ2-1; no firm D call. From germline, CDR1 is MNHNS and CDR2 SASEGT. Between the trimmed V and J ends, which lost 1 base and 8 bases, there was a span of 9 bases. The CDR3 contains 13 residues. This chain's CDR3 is CASSEGEIYEQFF. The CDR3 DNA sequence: TGTGCCAGCAGTGAAGGAGAGATCTATGAGCAGTTCTTC.

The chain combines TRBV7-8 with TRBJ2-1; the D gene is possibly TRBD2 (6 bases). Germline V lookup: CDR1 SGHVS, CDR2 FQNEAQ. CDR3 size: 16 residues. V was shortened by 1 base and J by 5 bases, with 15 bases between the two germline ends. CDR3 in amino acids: CASSLVVASANNEQFF. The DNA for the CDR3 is TGTGCCAGCAGCTTAGTTGTGGCTAGCGCAAACAATGAGCAGTTCTTC.

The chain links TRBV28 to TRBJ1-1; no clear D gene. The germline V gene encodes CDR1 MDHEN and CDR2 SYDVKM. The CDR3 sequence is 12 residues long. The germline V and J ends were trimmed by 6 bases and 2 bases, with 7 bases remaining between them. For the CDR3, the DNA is TGTGCCAGCAGGGGAGTAAACACTGAAGCTTTCTTT. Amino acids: CASRGVNTEAFF.

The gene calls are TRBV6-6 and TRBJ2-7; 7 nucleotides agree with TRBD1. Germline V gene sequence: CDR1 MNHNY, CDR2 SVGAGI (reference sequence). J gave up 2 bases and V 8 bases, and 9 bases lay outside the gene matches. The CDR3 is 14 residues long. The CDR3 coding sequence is TGTGCCAGCCTGTACGTCCAGGGGGCCTACGAGCAGTACTTC. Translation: CASLYVQGAYEQYF.

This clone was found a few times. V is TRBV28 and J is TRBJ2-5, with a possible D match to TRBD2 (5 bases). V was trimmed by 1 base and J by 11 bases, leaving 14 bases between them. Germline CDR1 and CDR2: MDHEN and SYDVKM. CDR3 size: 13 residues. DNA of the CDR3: TGTGCCAGCAGTTTATCGAATCCCGGACTGCAGTACTTC. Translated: CASSLSNPGLQYF.

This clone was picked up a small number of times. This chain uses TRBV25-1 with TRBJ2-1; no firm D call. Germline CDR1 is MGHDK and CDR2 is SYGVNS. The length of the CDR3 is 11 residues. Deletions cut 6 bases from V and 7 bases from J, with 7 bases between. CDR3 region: CASSLLNEQFF. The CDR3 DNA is TGTGCCAGCAGCCTTCTTAATGAGCAGTTCTTC.

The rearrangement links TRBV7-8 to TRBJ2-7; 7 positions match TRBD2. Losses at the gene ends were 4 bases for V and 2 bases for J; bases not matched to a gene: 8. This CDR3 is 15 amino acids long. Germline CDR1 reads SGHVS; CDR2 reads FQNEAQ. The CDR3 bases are TGTGCCAGCAGCTCAATGGCGGGAGCACCCTACGAGCAGTACTTC. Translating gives CASSSMAGAPYEQYF.

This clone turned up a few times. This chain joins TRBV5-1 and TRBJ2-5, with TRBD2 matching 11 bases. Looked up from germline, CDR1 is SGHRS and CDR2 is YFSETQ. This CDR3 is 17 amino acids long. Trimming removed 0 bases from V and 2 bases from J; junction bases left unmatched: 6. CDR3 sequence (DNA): TGCGCCAGCAGCTTGGCTATGACTAGCGGGAATCAAGAGACCCAGTACTTC. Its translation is CASSLAMTSGNQETQYF.

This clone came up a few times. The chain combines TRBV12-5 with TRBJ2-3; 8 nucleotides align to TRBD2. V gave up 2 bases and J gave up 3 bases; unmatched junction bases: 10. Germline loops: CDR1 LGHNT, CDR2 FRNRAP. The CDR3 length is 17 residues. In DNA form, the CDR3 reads TGTGCTAGTGGTTTGTACTCGGCGGGAGGCCATACAGATACGCAGTATTTT. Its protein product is CASGLYSAGGHTDTQYF.

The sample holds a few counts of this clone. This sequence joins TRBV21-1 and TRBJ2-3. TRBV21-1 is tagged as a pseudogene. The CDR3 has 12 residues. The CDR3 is CASSNGGITQYF. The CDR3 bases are TGTGCCAGCAGCAACGGTGGCATAACGCAGTATTTT.

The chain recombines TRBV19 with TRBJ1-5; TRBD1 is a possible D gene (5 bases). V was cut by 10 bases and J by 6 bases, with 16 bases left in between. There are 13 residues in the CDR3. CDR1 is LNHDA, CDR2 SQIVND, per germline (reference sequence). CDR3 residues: CATGNPGVQPQHF. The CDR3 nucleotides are TGTGCCACCGGTAATCCGGGGGTTCAGCCCCAGCATTTT.